This T cell receptor beta chain was captured by sequencing in a study of regulatory T cells in long-lasting Graves disease. Findings and limits, study-wide: TRBV28, TRBJ1-2 and TRBJ2-5 emerged as the favored segments in persistent disease.

The sample's time point: persistent/refractory GD, antithyroid drugs over 5 years with positive TRAb. Construction of the TCR library relied on RNA isolated from PBMCs. Between the trimmed V and J ends, which lost 6 bases and 2 bases, there was a span of 11 bases. The CDR3 totals 14 residues. This clonotype appeared once. Antigen specificity is unknown. Construction of the TCR beta libraries employed iRepertoire HTBI primers in conjunction with Arm-PCR of CDR3 regions. One entry per CDR3 protein results from TCRdb running MiXCR on the multiplex PCR reads. The table records about 340,000 distinct CDR3 sequences, roughly 21% of them present only once.

The chain links TRBV12-3 or TRBV12-4 to TRBJ1-3; D might be TRBD1 (5 bases). This TCR was recovered from a female donor with Graves disease. The specimen comprised peripheral blood mononuclear cells (PBMCs), sampled when the disease was refractory, from a patient treated with antithyroid drugs. CDR3 loop: CASRDRGAGNTIYF. The CDR3 DNA follows: TGTGCCAGCAGGGATAGGGGTGCTGGAAACACCATATATTTT.